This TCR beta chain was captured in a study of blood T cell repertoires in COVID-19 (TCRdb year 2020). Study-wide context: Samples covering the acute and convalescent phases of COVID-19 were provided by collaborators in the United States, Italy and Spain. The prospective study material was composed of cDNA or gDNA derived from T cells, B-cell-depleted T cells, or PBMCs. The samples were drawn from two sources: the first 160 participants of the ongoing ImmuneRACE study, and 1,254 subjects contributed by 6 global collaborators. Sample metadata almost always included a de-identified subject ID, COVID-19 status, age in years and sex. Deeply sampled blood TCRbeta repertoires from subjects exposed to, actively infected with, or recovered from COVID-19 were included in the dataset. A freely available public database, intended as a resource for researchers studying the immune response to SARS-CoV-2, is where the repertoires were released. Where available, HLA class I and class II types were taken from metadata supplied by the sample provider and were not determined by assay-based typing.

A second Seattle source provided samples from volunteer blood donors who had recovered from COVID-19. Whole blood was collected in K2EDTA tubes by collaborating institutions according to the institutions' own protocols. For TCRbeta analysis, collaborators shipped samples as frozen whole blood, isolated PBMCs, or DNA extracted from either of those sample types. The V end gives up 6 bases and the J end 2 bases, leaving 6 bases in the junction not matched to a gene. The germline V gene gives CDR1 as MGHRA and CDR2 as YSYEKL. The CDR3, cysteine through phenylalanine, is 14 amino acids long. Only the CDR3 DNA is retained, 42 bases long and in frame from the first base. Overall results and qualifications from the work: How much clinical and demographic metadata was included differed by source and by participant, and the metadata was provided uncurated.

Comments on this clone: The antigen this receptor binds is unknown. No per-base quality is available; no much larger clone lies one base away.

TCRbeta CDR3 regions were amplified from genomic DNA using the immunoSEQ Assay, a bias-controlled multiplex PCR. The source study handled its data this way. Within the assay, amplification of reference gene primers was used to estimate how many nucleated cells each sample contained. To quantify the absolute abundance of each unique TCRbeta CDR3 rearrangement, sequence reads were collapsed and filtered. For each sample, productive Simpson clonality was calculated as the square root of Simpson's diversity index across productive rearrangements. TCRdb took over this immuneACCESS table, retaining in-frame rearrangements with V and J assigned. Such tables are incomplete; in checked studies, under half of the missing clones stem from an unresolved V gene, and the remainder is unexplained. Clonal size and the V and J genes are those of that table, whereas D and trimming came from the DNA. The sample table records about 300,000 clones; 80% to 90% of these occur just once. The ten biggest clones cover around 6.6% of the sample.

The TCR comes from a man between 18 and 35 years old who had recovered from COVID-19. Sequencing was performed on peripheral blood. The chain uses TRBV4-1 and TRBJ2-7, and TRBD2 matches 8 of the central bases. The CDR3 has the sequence CASSHPGLAYEQYF. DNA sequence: TGCGCCAGCAGTCACCCGGGACTAGCCTACGAGCAGTACTTC.